This T cell receptor beta chain was captured in a study of vaccination and CD4 T cells after COVID-19. CD4+ T cells that had been cultured provided DNA sequenced with the Oncomine TCR Beta short-read assay. Genomic DNA was extracted from cultured CD4+ T cells. MiXCR was run by TCRdb on the PCR reads, yielding one entry per CDR3 protein. The sample lists a few thousand distinct CDR3 sequences, roughly 23% occurring once. This clonotype was seen only a few times. What it binds is unknown. Treatment given: approximately 10-day PBMC culture with coronavirus spike peptide pools or control peptides (ViraFEST assay). Negative selection was the method that isolated CD4+ T cells after more than eight days of culture. The V gene lost 8 bases and the J gene lost 1 base, with 11 bases spanning the gap. Germline assignment: CDR1 MNHNS and CDR2 SASEGT. CDR3 length equals 14 residues.

The chain employs TRBV6-1 and TRBJ2-2; D possibly corresponds to TRBD1 (5 bases). Input material: CD4+ T cells from blood, cultured in vitro. The TCR originated in a human donor who had recovered from COVID-19. CDR3 amino acids: CASLDTLNTGELFF. The CDR3 nucleotides are TGTGCCAGCCTGGACACACTGAACACCGGGGAGCTGTTTTTT.